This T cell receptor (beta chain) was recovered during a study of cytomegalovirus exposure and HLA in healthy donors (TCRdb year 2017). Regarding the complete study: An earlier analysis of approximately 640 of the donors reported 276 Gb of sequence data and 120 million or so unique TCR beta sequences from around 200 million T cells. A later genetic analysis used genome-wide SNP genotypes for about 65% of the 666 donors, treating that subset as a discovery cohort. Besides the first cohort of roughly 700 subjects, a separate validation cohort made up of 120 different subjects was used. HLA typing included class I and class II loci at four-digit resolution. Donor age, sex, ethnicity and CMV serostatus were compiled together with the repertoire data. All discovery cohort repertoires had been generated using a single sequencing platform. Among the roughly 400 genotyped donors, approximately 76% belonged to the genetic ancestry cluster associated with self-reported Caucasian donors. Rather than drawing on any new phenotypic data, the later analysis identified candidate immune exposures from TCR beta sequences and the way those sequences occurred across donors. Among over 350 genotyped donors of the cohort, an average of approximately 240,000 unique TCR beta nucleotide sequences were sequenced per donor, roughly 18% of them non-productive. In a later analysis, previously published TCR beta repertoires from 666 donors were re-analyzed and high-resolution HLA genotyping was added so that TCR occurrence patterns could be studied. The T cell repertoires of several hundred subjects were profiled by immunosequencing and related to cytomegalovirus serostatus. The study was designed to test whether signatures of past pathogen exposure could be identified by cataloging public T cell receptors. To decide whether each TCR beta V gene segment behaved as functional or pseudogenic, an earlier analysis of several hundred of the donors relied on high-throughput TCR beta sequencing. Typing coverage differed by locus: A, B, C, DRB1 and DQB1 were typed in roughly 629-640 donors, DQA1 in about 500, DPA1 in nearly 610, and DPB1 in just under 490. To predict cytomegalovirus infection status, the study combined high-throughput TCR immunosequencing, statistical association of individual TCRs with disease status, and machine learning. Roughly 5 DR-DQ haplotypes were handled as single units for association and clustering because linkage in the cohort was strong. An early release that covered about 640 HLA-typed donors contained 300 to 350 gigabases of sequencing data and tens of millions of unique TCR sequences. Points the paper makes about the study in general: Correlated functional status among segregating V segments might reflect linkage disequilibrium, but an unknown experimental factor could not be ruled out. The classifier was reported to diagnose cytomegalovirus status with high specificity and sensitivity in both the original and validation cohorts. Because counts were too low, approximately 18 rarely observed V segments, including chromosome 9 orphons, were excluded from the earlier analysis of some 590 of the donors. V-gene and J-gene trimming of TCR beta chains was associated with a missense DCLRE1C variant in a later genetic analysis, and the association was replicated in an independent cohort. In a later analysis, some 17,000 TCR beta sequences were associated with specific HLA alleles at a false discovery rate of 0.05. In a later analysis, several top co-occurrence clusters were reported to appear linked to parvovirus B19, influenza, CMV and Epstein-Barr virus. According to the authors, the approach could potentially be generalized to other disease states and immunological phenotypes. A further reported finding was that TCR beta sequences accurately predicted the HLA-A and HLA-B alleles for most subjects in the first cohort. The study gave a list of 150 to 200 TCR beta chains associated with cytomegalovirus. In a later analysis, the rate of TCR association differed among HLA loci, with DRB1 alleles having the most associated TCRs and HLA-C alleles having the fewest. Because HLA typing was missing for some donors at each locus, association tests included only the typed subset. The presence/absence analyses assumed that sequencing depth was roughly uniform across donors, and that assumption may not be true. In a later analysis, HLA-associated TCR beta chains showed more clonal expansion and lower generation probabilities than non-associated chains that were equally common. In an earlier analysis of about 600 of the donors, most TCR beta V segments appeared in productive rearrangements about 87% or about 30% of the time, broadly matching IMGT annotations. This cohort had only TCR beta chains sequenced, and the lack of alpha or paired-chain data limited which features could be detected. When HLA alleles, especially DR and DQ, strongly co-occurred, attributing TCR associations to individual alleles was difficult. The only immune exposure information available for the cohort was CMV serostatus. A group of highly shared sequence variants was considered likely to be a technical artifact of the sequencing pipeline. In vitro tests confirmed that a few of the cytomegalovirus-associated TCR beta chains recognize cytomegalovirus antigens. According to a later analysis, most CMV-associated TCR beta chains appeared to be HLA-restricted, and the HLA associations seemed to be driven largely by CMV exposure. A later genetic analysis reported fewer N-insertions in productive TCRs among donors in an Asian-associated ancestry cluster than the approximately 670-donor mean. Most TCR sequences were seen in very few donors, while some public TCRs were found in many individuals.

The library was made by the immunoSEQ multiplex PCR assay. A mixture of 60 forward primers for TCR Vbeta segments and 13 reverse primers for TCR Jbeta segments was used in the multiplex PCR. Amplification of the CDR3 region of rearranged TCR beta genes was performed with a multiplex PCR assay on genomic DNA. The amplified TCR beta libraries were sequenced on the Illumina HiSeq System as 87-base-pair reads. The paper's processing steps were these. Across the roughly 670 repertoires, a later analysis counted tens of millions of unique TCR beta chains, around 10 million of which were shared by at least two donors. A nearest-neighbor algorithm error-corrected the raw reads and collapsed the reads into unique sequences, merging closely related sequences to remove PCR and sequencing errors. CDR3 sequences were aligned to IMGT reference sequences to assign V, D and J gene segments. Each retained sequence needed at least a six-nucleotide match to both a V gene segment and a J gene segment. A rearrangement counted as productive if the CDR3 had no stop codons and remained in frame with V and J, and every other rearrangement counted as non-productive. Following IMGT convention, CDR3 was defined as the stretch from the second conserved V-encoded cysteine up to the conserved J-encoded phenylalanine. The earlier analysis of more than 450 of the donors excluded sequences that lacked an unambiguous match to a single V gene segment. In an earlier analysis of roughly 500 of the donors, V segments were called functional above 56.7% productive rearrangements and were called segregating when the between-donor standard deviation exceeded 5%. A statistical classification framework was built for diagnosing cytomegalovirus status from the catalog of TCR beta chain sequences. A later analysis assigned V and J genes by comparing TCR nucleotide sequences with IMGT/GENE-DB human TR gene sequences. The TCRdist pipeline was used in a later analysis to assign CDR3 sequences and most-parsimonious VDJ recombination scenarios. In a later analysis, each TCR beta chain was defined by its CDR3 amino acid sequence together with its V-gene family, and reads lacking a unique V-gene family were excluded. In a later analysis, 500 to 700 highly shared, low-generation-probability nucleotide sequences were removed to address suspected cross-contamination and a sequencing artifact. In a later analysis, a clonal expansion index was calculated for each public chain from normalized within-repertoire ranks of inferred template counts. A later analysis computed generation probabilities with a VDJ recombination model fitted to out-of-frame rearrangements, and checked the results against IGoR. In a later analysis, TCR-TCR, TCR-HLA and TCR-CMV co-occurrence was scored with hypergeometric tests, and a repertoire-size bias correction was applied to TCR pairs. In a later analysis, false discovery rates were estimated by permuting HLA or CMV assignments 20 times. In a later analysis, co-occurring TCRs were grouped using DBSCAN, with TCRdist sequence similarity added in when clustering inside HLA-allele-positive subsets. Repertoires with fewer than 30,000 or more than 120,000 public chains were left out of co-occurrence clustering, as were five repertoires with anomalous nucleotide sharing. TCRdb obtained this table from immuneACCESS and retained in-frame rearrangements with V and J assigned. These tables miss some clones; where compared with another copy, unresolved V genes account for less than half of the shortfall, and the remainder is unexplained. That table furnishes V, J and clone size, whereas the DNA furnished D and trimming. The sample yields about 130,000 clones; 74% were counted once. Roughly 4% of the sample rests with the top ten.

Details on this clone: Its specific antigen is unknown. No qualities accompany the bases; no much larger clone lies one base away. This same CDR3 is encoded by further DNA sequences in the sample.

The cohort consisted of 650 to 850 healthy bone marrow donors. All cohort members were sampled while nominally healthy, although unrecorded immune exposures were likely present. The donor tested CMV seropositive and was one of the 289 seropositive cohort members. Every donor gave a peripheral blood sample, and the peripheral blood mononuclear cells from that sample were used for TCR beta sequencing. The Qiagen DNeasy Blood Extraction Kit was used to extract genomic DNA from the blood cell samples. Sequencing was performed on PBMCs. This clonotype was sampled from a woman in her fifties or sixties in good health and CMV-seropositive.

Here is the DNA: TGTGCCAGCTCACCCGGACAGAACTATGGCTACACCTTC. The resulting protein is CASSPGQNYGYTF. This chain joins TRBV18 to TRBJ1-2; the D segment could be TRBD1, given 6 matching bases. CDR1 KGHSH and CDR2 LQKENI are derived from the germline V gene. Inclusive of the bounding cysteine and phenylalanine, the CDR3 is 13 residues long. Of the read, only the CDR3 DNA is kept; its 39 bases are in frame from base 1. V is shortened by 3 bases, J by 2 bases, and the region joining them spans 7 bases.